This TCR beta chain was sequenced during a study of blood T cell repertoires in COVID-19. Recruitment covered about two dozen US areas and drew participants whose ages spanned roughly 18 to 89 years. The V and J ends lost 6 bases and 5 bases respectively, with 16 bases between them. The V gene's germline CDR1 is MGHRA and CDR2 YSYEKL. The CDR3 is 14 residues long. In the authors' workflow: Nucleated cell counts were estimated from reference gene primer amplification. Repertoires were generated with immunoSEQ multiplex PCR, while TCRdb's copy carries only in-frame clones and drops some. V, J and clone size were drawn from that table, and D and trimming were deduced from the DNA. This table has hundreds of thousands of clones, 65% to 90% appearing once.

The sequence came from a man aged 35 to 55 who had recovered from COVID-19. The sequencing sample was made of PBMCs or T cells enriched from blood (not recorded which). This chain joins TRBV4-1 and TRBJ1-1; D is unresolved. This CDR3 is CASRGPLRGTEAFF. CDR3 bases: TGCGCCAGCAGGGGCCCGCTTCGTGGTACTGAAGCTTTCTTT.